The T cell receptor beta chain described here comes from a study of cytomegalovirus exposure and HLA in healthy donors. Study as a whole: Out of fewer than 400 genotyped donors, 81% belonged to the Caucasian-associated ancestry cluster. Study-level results: In a later analysis, HLA-associated beta chains showed higher expansion and lower generation probabilities than comparable chains.

PCR was performed using 60 Vbeta and 13 Jbeta primers. Repertoires were generated with immunoSEQ multiplex PCR, while TCRdb's copy carries only in-frame clones and drops some. The data contain about 120,000 clones, about 79% of them singletons. The sample holds a few counts of this clone. Its antigen is unidentified. Per germline, CDR1 MNHEY and CDR2 SVGAGI. CDR3 length: 14 amino acids. J was trimmed by 6 bases and V by 6 bases; bases with no gene match: 7. This sequence originates from a man aged 18 to 30 in good health and CMV-seronegative. J is TRBJ1-1 and V is TRBV6-5; 10 bases line up with TRBD1. The sequencing sample was made of PBMCs. The CDR3 DNA is TGTGCCAGCAGCGGATGGGACAGGGGAGCTGAAGCTTTCTTT. Translating gives CASSGWDRGAEAFF.